The 5 T cell receptor beta chains in this list originate from one sample, sequenced in a study of beta chain features in type 1 diabetes (dated by TCRdb to the late 2010s). Library prep was done by the immunoSEQ multiplex PCR assay. The entire amount of isolated RNA was reverse transcribed using the High Capacity cDNA Reverse Transcription Kit, so the sequenced TCRB transcripts were expressed ones. TCRdb took this table from immuneACCESS and kept in-frame rearrangements with V and J called. Such tables lack part of the clones; where checked against another copy, unresolved V genes explain under half of the gap, and the rest is unexplained. The sample table shows hundreds of thousands of clones, and roughly 13% are seen once. In total, the top ten clones hold roughly 0.028% of the sample. Sequencing input: naive CD4+ T cells from blood. This sample's cell subset or site label indicates: true naive CD4+ T cells. The receptors come from a woman aged 40 to 50 in good health.

This chain connects TRBV2 to TRBJ1-2, with 7 bases matching TRBD1. From germline, CDR1 is SNHLY and CDR2 FYNNEI. With V trimmed by 2 bases and J by 5 bases, 5 bases remained unmatched. This CDR3 has 14 residues. The CDR3 sequence is CASSELRGQYGYTF. CDR3 bases: TGTGCCAGCAGTGAACTACGGGGACAGTATGGCTACACCTTC.

The chain links TRBV27 to TRBJ2-3; 7 bases align to TRBD1. The junction had 16 bases not matched to a gene; V was cut back by 5 bases and J by 2 bases. This CDR3 contains 18 residues. Per germline, CDR1 MNHEY and CDR2 SMNVEV (reference sequence). For the CDR3, the DNA is TGTGCCAGCAGTCCCTACCGACAGGGTTCGGGGCCCACAGATACGCAGTATTTT. Its translation: CASSPYRQGSGPTDTQYF.

This clone was observed a few times. This chain uses TRBV6-5 with TRBJ2-3; D might be TRBD1 (6 bases). Trimming shortened V by 2 bases and J by 2 bases, and 11 bases separated the two germline ends. Germline V gives CDR1 MNHEY, CDR2 SVGAGI. The CDR3 covers 15 residues. The DNA for the CDR3 is TGTGCCAGCAGTTACGCCGGGACAAACACAGATACGCAGTATTTT. As protein: CASSYAGTNTDTQYF.

This clone was counted ten times or more. The chain recombines TRBV7-2 with TRBJ2-7, with 7 bases identical to TRBD1. V lost 5 bases to trimming and J lost 1 base; unmatched junction nucleotides: 8. The CDR3 covers 15 residues. The germline CDR1 and CDR2 sequences are SGHTA and FQGNSA. The CDR3 sequence: CASSGYDRVSYEQYF. In DNA form, the CDR3 reads TGTGCCAGCAGCGGCTACGACAGGGTTTCCTACGAGCAGTACTTC.

This sequence joins TRBV7-2 and TRBJ2-7, with TRBD2 matching 11 bases. The CDR3 is 17 amino acids. V was clipped by 2 bases and J by 0 bases; unmatched bases: 6. CDR1 and CDR2 (germline): SGHTA, FQGNSA. CDR3 in amino acids: CASSLRASGGNSYEQYF. The CDR3 DNA is TGTGCCAGCAGCTTAAGGGCTAGCGGGGGGAACTCCTACGAGCAGTACTTC.